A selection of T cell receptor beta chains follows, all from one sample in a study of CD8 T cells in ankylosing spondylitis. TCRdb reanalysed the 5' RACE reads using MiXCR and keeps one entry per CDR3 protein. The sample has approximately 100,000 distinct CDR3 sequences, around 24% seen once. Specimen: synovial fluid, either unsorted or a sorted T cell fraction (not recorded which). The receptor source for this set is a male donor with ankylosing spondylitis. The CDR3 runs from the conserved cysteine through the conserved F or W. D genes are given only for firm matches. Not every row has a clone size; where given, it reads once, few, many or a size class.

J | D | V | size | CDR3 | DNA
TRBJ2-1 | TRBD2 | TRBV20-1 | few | CSARPTSGPYNEQFF | TGCAGTGCTAGGCCTACTAGCGGACCTTACAATGAGCAGTTCTTC
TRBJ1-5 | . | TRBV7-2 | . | CASSETSSNQPQHF | TGTGCCAGCAGCGAGACGAGTAGCAATCAGCCCCAGCATTTT
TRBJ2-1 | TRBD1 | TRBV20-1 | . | CSARSDTGGIDEQFF | TGCAGTGCTAGATCAGACACAGGGGGTATCGATGAGCAGTTCTTC
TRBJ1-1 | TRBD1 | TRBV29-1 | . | CSGDRGTEAFF | TGCAGCGGAGACAGGGGCACTGAAGCTTTCTTT
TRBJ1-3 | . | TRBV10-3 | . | CAISDPGIYSGNTIYF | TGTGCCATCAGTGACCCCGGGATTTACTCTGGAAACACCATATATTTT
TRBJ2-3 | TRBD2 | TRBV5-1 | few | CASSWGLAGETDTQYF | TGCGCCAGCAGCTGGGGACTAGCGGGAGAGACAGATACGCAGTATTTT
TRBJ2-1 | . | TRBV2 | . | CASSESGYNEQFF | TGTGCCAGCAGTGAATCGGGGTACAATGAGCAGTTCTTC
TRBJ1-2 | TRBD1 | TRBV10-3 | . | CAISTGGIRYTF | TGTGCCATCAGTACAGGGGGTATCCGCTACACCTTC
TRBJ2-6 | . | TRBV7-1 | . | CASSSRAPDSRRQASGANVLTF | TGTGCCAGCAGCTCCCGGGCCCCAGACTCTCGCCGTCAAGCCTCTGGGGCCAACGTCCTGACTTTC
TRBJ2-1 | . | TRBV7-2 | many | CASSLEASRRGNEQFF | TGTGCCAGCAGCTTAGAGGCTAGCAGGAGGGGGAATGAGCAGTTCTTC